This passage covers 9 T cell receptor beta chains from one sample sequenced in a study of Ad26.COV2.S vaccination and SARS-CoV-2 variants. The treatment denotes: around 19 received Ad26.COV2.S at low or high dose, single or two shots; five or six received placebo; per-sample allocation not given. The investigators took samples on day 63 after the first vaccine or placebo injection. The assay was immunoSEQ multiplex PCR, and TCRdb's table has in-frame clones only and misses some. Found here are hundreds of thousands of clones, approximately 92% of them singletons; the top ten hold 9.5% to 15%. Sequenced here: peripheral blood, sampled in a trial of Ad26.COV2.S vaccine versus placebo. Receptors originate from a person between 18 and 65 years old who received the Ad26.COV2.S COVID-19 vaccine or a placebo.

The chain links TRBV5-4 to TRBJ2-7, with TRBD1 matching 9 bases. V lost 3 bases and J lost 2; bases outside the gene matches: 6. CDR3 size: 15 residues. From germline, CDR1 is SGHNT and CDR2 YYREEE (reference sequence). This chain's CDR3 is CASSSPGTGTYEQYF. The DNA of the CDR3 is TGTGCCAGCAGCTCCCCCGGGACAGGGACCTACGAGCAGTACTTC.

The chain combines TRBV9 with TRBJ1-2, with D maybe TRBD1 (6 bases). The V and J ends lost 5 bases and 4 bases respectively, with 12 bases between them. The CDR3 runs 13 residues. CDR1 SGDLS and CDR2 YYNGEE come from the germline V gene. This chain's CDR3 is CASREQGTYGYTF. Here the CDR3 DNA reads TGTGCCAGCAGGGAACAGGGAACCTATGGCTACACCTTC. The whole variable domain, remainder taken from reference TRBV9 and TRBJ1-2, is DSGVTQTPKHLITATGQRVTLRCSPRSGDLSVYWYQQSLDQGLQFLIQYYNGEERAKGNILERFSAQQFPDLHSELNLSSLELGDSALYFCASREQGTYGYTFGSGTRLTVV.

This chain joins TRBV9 and TRBJ2-5; TRBD1 is a possible D gene (5 bases). This CDR3 comprises 15 residues. Germline loops: CDR1 SGDLS, CDR2 YYNGEE. Deletions cut 0 bases from V and 2 bases from J, with 11 bases between. This chain's CDR3 is CASSVATGMQETQYF. The CDR3 coding sequence is TGTGCCAGCAGCGTAGCCACAGGCATGCAAGAGACCCAGTACTTC.

The chain employs TRBV7-8 and TRBJ1-5; D is undetermined. Germline CDR1 SGHVS, CDR2 FQNEAQ. V was pared by 1 base and J by 0 bases, with 7 bases between. The CDR3 has 15 amino acids. The CDR3 bases are TGTGCCAGCAGCTTAGTAGGGTATAGCAATCAGCCCCAGCATTTT. Its translation is CASSLVGYSNQPQHF.

The chain recombines TRBV10-2 with TRBJ2-4; 13 nucleotides line up with TRBD2. The V segment lost 2 bases and the J segment 0 bases; nucleotides outside the gene matches: 4. CDR1 and CDR2 from the germline V gene are WSHSY and SAAADI. CDR3 length: 18 residues. The CDR3 DNA is TGCGCCAGCAGTGAGGGACTAGCGGGGGCACTAGCCAAAAACATTCAGTACTTC. Protein product: CASSEGLAGALAKNIQYF.

Only one count was recorded for this clone. The genes are TRBV6-4 and TRBJ1-1, with TRBD1 as a possible D gene (5 bases). Trimming took 0 bases from V and 3 from J, leaving 11 bases between them. In germline, CDR1 is MRHNA, CDR2 SNTAGT. CDR3 length: 15 amino acids. CDR3 sequence: CASSDSREDYTEAFF. CDR3 in DNA: TGTGCCAGCAGTGACTCCAGGGAAGATTACACTGAAGCTTTCTTT.

The chain links TRBV6-5 to TRBJ1-1; D call uncertain. The CDR3 spans 14 residues. V lost 6 bases and J 5 bases, leaving 16 bases between the germline ends. The germline gives CDR1 MNHEY, CDR2 SVGAGI. The CDR3 loop is CASSRGVEDTEAFF. DNA for the CDR3: TGTGCCAGCAGCCGCGGCGTTGAGGATACTGAAGCTTTCTTT.

Only one count was recorded for this clone. DNA of the CDR3: TGTGCCAGCAGCGCCAAGGGGGTCGACGAGCAGTACTTC. Translating it yields CASSAKGVDEQYF. The chain recombines TRBV9 with TRBJ2-7, with D perhaps TRBD1 (6 bases). The germline V and J ends were trimmed by 3 bases and 5 bases, with 12 bases remaining between them. The length of the CDR3 is 13 residues. Germline CDR1 is SGDLS and CDR2 is YYNGEE.

Note on this clone: Different DNA sequences within this sample yield the same CDR3. The chain employs TRBV4-1 and TRBJ2-3; 15 bases are shared with TRBD2. Germline CDR1 and CDR2: MGHRA and YSYEKL. The junction had 1 base not matched to a gene; V was cut back by 1 base and J by 5 bases. The CDR3 runs to 16 residues. CDR3 in amino acids: CASSQGTSGRGDTQYF. CDR3 nucleotide sequence: TGCGCCAGCAGCCAAGGGACTAGCGGGAGGGGAGATACGCAGTATTTT.